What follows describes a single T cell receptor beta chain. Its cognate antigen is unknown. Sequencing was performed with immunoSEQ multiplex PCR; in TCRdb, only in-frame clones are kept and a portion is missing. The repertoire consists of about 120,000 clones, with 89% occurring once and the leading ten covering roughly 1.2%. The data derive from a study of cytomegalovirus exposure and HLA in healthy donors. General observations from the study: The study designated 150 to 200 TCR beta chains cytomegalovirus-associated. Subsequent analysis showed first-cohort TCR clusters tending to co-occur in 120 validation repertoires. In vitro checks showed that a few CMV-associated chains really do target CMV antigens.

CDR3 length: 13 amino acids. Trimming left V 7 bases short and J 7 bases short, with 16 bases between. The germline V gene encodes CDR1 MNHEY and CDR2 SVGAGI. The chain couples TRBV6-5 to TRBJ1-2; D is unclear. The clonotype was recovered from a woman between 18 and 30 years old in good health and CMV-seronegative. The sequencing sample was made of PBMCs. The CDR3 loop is CASTEARGVGYTF. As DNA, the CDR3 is TGTGCCAGCACCGAGGCACGCGGTGTTGGCTACACCTTC.